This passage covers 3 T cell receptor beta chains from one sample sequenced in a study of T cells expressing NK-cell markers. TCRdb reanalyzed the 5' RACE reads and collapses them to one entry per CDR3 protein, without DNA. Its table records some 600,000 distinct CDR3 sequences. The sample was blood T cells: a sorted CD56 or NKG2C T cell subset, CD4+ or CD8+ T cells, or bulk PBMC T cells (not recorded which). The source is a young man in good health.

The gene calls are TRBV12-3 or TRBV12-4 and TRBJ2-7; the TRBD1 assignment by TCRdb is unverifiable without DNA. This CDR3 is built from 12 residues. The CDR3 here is CASSLAGAEQYF.

CDR3 sequence reads: CASSTSGTITYEQYF. V usage is TRBV7-2 and J usage is TRBJ2-7; there is no DNA to check the TCRdb D call of TRBD2. This CDR3 contains 15 residues. The germline CDR1 and CDR2 sequences are SGHTA and FQGNSA.

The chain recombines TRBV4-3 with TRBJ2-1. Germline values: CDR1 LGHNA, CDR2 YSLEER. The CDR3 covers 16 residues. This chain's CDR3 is CASSQDYPDTYNEQFF.